This TCR beta chain stems from a study of CD8 T cells in Susac syndrome. Trimming cost V 1 base and J 2 bases, with 8 bases left between them. The CDR3 runs to 14 residues. CDR1 is MGHRA and CDR2 is YSYEKL in the germline V gene. Random hexamers were used to reverse transcribe an amount of about 0.45 to 1 ug RNA. The immunoSEQ assay covered 54 Vbeta and 13 Jbeta segments for CDR3. TCRdb redid the calling of the immunoSEQ multiplex PCR reads with MiXCR, one entry per CDR3 protein. The sample has 130,000 or so distinct CDR3 sequences, 95% seen once; the top ten hold 0.095% to 0.14%. The specimen was CD4+ T cells from PBMCs. The rearrangement links TRBV4-1 to TRBJ2-5; perhaps TRBD1 as D (5 bases). This clonotype originated in a human donor with multiple sclerosis. CDR3 sequence: CASSQADKQETQYF. In DNA, the CDR3 is TGCGCCAGCAGCCAAGCGGACAAGCAAGAGACCCAGTACTTC.